The 18 T cell receptor beta chains given below trace back to one sample, sequenced in a study of blood T cell repertoires in COVID-19. Some clones are missing from TCRdb's copy, which holds only in-frame ones; the method was immunoSEQ multiplex PCR. The sample lists some 280,000 clones, approximately 91% occurring once. Source material: peripheral blood. These receptors came from a woman in her sixties with acute or convalescent COVID-19.

CDR3 DNA: TGTGCCAGCAGCTTAATTCAGGGAGGCGAGCAGTTCTTC. Its protein is CASSLIQGGEQFF. V is TRBV11-3 and J is TRBJ2-1; D is possibly TRBD2 (6 bases). Trimming stripped 2 bases from V and 10 bases from J, with 12 bases between. Germline-derived CDR1 and CDR2 are SGHNT and YENEEA. This CDR3 region has 13 residues.

The chain uses TRBV6-2 or TRBV6-3 and TRBJ2-7, with D hard to call. The CDR3 has 13 residues. Germline-derived CDR1 and CDR2 are MNHEY and SVGEGT. With 3 bases removed from V and 0 bases from J, the gap between germline ends came to 6 bases. The CDR3 DNA reads TGTGCCAGCAGTTATAGTCTCTCCTACGAGCAGTACTTC. Translation gives CASSYSLSYEQYF.

This clone was detected only once. The V and J genes are TRBV2 and TRBJ1-1; D possibly corresponds to TRBD1 (5 bases). Germline V gene sequence: CDR1 SNHLY, CDR2 FYNNEI. The CDR3 has 13 residues. V was trimmed by 5 bases and J by 1 base, leaving 8 bases between them. CDR3 coding DNA: TGTGCCAGCAGTTCTGGACAGAACACTGAAGCTTTCTTT. Translating it yields CASSSGQNTEAFF.

V and J are TRBV18 and TRBJ1-1; D unclear. CDR3 size: 12 residues. Germline V CDR1 and CDR2: KGHSH, LQKENI. Trimming left V 3 bases short and J 8 bases short, with 10 bases between. The CDR3, as DNA: TGTGCCAGCTCACCCCAGCGGAAGGAAGCTTTCTTT. This encodes CASSPQRKEAFF.

The chain uses TRBV7-9 and TRBJ2-1; 10 bases agree with TRBD2. The ends lost 8 bases at V and 3 bases at J; junction bases unmatched: 4. The CDR3 has 14 amino acids. Germline CDR1 is SEHNR and CDR2 is FQNEAQ (reference sequence). This CDR3 reads CASSTSGLYNEQFF. The CDR3 nucleotides read TGTGCCAGCTCGACTAGCGGGCTCTACAATGAGCAGTTCTTC. Full variable domain (outside the CDR3, taken from reference TRBV7-9 and TRBJ2-1): DTGVSQNPRHKITKRGQNVTFRCDPISEHNRLYWYRQTLGQGPEFLTYFQNEAQLEKSRLLSDRFSAERPKGSFSTLEIQRTEQGDSAMYLCASSTSGLYNEQFFGPGTRLTVL.

The rearrangement links TRBV12-1 to TRBJ1-3; the table assigns TRBD1, which was not confirmed against the DNA. TRBV12-1 is described as a pseudogene. The CDR3 runs 16 residues. For the CDR3, the DNA is TGTGCCAGCAGCCGTAGACAGCGACTCTCTGGAAACACCATATATTTT. Its translation: CASSRRQRLSGNTIYF.

This chain joins TRBV24-1 and TRBJ2-7, with TRBD1 matching over 9 bases. This CDR3 contains 15 residues. Germline V lookup: CDR1 KGHDR, CDR2 SFDVKD. V lost 2 bases to trimming and J lost 2 bases; unmatched junction nucleotides: 3. CDR3 loop: CATSDWGTGTYEQYF. CDR3 nucleotides: TGTGCCACCAGTGATTGGGGGACAGGGACCTACGAGCAGTACTTC.

This chain connects TRBV7-6 to TRBJ1-1; 7 bases line up with TRBD1. This CDR3 has 17 residues. The V gene end was trimmed by 1 base and the J gene end by 4 bases; junction bases not matched to a gene: 12. Per germline, CDR1 SGHVS and CDR2 FNYEAQ. The CDR3 region is CASSLGPTGTVATEAFF. The CDR3 nucleotides read TGTGCCAGCAGCTTAGGCCCGACAGGGACGGTCGCCACTGAAGCTTTCTTT. The whole variable domain, filled in from reference TRBV7-6 and TRBJ1-1, reads GAGVSQSPRYKVTKRGQDVALRCDPISGHVSLYWYRQALGQGPEFLTYFNYEAQQDKSGLPNDRFSAERPEGSISTLTIQRTEQRDSAMYRCASSLGPTGTVATEAFFGQGTRLTVV.

The rearrangement joins TRBV4-3 to TRBJ1-2; TRBD1 matches at 7 bases. Germline V gene lookup returns CDR1 LGHNA and CDR2 YSLEER. J lost 4 bases, V lost 0 bases, and 8 bases had no gene match. The CDR3 has 16 amino acids. CDR3 coding DNA: TGCGCCAGCAGCCAAGATCGGGACAGTATTTTCTATGGCTACACCTTC. Residues: CASSQDRDSIFYGYTF.

This clone occurred once. The chain is built from TRBV7-8 and TRBJ1-2; D gene ambiguous. The germline gives CDR1 SGHVS, CDR2 FQNEAQ. V was pared by 2 bases and J by 4 bases, with 11 bases between. The CDR3 consists of 14 residues. CDR3 coding DNA: TGTGCCAGCAGCTTAAGCCACCGGGGCTATGGCTACACCTTC. Its protein product is CASSLSHRGYGYTF.

The chain couples TRBV6-1 to TRBJ1-6; D is ambiguous. Germline CDR1 MNHNS, CDR2 SASEGT. Trimming took off 0 bases at V and 6 bases at J, with 12 bases between the two ends. This CDR3 contains 16 residues. DNA of the CDR3: TGTGCCAGCAGTGAAGCCAGCGCGATGGGTAATTCACCCCTCCACTTT. As protein: CASSEASAMGNSPLHF.

The chain couples TRBV6-6 to TRBJ2-1, with 8 bases aligning to TRBD1. The CDR3 runs 13 residues. V was pared by 5 bases and J by 7 bases, with 4 bases of the junction left unmatched. Germline V gene lookup returns CDR1 MNHNY and CDR2 SVGAGI (reference sequence). CDR3 DNA: TGTGCCAGCAGTCCCGGGGACAGGAATGAGCAGTTCTTC. Protein sequence: CASSPGDRNEQFF.

The chain combines TRBV14 with TRBJ2-1; D is possibly TRBD1 (6 bases). This CDR3 spans 16 amino acids. The V end was cut by 0 bases, the J end by 3 bases, with 12 bases between. Germline-derived CDR1 and CDR2 are SGHDN and FVKESK. As DNA, the CDR3 is TGTGCCAGCAGCCAAGATCGCGGACAGATCTACAATGAGCAGTTCTTC. Its translation is CASSQDRGQIYNEQFF.

This clone appeared once. This chain links TRBV5-1 with TRBJ2-1; 7 nucleotides align to TRBD1. V shed 1 base, J shed 2 bases, and the junction held 3 bases outside the gene matches. CDR1 and CDR2 from the germline V gene are SGHRS and YFSETQ. The length of the CDR3 is 15 residues. The CDR3 sequence is CASSLLTGAYNEQFF. CDR3 DNA: TGCGCCAGCAGCTTGCTAACAGGGGCCTACAATGAGCAGTTCTTC.

The CDR3 sequence: CASSVSPTGNEQFF. For the CDR3, the DNA is TGTGCCAGCAGTGTTTCCCCTACGGGAAATGAGCAGTTCTTC. The chain joins TRBV2 to TRBJ2-1; perhaps TRBD2 as D (5 bases). The CDR3 covers 14 residues. V was pared by 4 bases and J by 7 bases, with 14 bases between. The germline V gene encodes CDR1 SNHLY and CDR2 FYNNEI.

The chain links TRBV18 to TRBJ2-6, with D uncertain. Per germline, CDR1 KGHSH and CDR2 LQKENI. The ends were cut back, 4 bases at V and 4 bases at J, with 8 bases in the middle. This CDR3 comprises 14 residues. DNA for the CDR3: TGTGCCAGCTCACGAGACTTCGGGGCCAACGTCCTGACTTTC. Residues: CASSRDFGANVLTF.

The chain links TRBV15 to TRBJ1-3; unclear D gene. Trimming removed 0 bases at V and 0 bases at J, with 12 bases between. CDR1 LNHNV and CDR2 YYDKDF come from the germline V gene (reference sequence). The length of the CDR3 is 17 residues. CDR3 DNA sequence: TGTGCCACCAGCAGAGATATGCGGGCCGACTCTGGAAACACCATATATTTT. It translates to CATSRDMRADSGNTIYF.

The chain combines TRBV6-6 with TRBJ1-3; D gene ambiguous. Germline V gene data show CDR1 as MNHNY and CDR2 as SVGAGI (reference sequence). V shed 5 bases and J shed 4 bases, with 27 bases lying between them. There are 19 residues in the CDR3. The CDR3 here is CASSPPQGRHRSNGNTIYF. The CDR3 DNA sequence: TGTGCCAGCAGTCCTCCTCAAGGGAGACATCGGTCGAACGGAAACACCATATATTTT.